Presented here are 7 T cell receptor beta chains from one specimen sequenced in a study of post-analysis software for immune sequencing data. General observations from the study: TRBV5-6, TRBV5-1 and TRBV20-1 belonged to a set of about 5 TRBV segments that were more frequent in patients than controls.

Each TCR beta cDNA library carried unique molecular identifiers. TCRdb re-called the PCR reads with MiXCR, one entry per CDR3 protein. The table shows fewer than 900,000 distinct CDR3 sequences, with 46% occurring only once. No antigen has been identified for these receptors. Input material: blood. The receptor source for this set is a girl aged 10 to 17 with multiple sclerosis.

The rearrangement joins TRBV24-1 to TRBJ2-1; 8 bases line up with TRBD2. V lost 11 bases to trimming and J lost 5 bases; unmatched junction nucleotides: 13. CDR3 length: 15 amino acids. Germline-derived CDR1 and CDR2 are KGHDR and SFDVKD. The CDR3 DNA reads TGTGCCATCAGCGACGTAACGGGAGGGCACAATGAGCAGTTCTTC. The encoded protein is CAISDVTGGHNEQFF.

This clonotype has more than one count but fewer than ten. CDR3 region: CASSVGTSDISYEQYF. CDR3 bases: TGTGCCAGCAGCGTCGGGACTAGCGATATTTCCTACGAGCAGTACTTC. The gene calls are TRBV11-2 and TRBJ2-7, with 10 bases lining up with TRBD2. The CDR3 runs to 16 residues. V was clipped by 5 bases and J by 1 base; unmatched bases: 8. Germline lookup yields CDR1 SGHAT and CDR2 FQNNGV.

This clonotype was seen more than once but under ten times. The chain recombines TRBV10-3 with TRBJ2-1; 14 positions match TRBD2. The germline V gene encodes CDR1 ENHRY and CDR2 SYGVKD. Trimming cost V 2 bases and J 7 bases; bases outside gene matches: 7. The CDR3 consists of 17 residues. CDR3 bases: TGTGCCATCAGTGAGCCGAGACTAGCGGGAGGGATAAATGAGCAGTTCTTC. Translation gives CAISEPRLAGGINEQFF.

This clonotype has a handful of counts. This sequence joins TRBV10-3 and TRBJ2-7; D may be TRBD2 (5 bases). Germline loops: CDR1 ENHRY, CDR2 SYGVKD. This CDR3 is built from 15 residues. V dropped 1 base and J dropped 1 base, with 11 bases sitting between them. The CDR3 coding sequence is TGTGCCATCAGTGAGTTGGGAGAGATATCCTACGAGCAGTACTTC. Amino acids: CAISELGEISYEQYF.

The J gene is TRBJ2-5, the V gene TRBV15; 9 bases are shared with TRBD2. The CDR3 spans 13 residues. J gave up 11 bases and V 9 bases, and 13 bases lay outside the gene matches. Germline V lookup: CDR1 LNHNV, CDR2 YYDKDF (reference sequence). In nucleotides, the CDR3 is TGTGCCACAGGGACTAGCAGCGTTAATGAGCAGTACTTC. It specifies CATGTSSVNEQYF.

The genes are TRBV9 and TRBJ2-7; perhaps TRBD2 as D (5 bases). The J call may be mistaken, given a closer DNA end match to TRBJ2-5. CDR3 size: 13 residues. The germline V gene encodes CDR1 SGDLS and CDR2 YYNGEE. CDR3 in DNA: TGTGCCAGCAGCGTACGGGGAGACGAGACCCAGTACTTC. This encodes CASSVRGDETQYF.

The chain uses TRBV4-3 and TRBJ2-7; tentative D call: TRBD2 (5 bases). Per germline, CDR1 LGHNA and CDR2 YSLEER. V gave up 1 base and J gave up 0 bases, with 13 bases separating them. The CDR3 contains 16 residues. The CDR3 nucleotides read TGCGCCAGCAGCCAAGGGGTTAGCGCCCTCTCCTACGAGCAGTACTTC. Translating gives CASSQGVSALSYEQYF.